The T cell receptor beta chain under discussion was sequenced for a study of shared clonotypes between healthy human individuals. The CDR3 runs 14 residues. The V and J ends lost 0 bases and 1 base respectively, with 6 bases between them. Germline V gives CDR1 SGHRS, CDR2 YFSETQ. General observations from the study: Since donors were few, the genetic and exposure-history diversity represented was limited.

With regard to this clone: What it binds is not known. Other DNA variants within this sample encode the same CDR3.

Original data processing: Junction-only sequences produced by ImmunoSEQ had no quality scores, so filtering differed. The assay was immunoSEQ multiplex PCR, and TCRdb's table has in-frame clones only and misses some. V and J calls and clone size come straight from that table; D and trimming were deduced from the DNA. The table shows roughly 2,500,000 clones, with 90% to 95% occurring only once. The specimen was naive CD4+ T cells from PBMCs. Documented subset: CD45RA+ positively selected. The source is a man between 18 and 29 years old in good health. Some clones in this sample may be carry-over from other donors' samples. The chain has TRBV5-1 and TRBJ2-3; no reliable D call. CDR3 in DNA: TGCGCCAGCAGCTTGGGACGGGGCACAGATACGCAGTATTTT. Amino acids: CASSLGRGTDTQYF.